This T cell receptor beta chain was identified in a study of cytomegalovirus exposure and HLA in healthy donors. Study results and caveats: Reportedly, diagnosis of cytomegalovirus status by the classifier showed high specificity and sensitivity.

The donors were in the roughly 120-subject validation cohort, distinct from the roughly 670-subject first cohort. CDR1 and CDR2 (germline): SGHAT, FQNNGV. The CDR3 consists of 16 residues. V trimming: 3 bases; J trimming: 8 bases; junction bases outside the gene matches: 13. Clones were read by immunoSEQ multiplex PCR, and TCRdb kept only the in-frame ones, dropping some. The sample consists of over 85,000 clones, roughly 89% of them appearing once. Comment on this clone: Its antigen is still unknown.

The V call is TRBV11-2, the J call TRBJ2-5; the match to TRBD2 covers 9 bases. Sample: PBMCs. This receptor was taken from a woman younger than 30 in good health and CMV-seronegative. The CDR3 reads CASSFRLAVGVQTQYF. The CDR3 coding sequence is TGTGCCAGCAGCTTCCGACTAGCGGTTGGGGTTCAAACCCAGTACTTC.